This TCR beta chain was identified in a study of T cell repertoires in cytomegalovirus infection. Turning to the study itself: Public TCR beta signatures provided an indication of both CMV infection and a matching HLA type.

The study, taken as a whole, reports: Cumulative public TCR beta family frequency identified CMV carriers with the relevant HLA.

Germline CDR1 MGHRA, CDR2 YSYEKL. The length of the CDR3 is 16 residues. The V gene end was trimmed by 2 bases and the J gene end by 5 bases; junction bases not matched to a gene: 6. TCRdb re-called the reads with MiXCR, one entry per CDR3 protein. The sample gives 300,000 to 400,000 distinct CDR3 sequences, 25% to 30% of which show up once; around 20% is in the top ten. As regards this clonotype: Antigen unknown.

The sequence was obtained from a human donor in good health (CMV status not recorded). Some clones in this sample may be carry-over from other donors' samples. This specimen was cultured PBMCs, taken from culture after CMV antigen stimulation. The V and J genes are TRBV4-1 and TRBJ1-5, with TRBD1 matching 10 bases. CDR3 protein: CASSQPDRGRDQPQHF. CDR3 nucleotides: TGCGCCAGCAGCCAACCCGACAGGGGGCGAGATCAGCCCCAGCATTTT.